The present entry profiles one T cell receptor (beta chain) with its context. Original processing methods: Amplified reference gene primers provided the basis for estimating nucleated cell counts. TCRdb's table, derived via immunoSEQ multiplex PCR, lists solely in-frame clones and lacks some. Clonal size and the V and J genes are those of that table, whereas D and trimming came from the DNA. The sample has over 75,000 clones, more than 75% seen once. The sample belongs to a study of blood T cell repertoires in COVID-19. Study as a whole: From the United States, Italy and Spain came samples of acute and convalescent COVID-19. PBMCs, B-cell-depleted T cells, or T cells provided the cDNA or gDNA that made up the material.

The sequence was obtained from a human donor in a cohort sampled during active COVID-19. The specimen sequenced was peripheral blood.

CDR3 nucleotides: TGCGCCAGCAGCTTGGATCAGGGGGCGAACACCGGGGAGCTGTTTTTT. It specifies CASSLDQGANTGELFF. This chain links TRBV5-1 with TRBJ2-2; 7 bases match TRBD1. The V and J ends lost 0 bases and 0 bases, in that order; junction bases with no gene match: 2. Germline CDR1 reads SGHRS; CDR2 reads YFSETQ. CDR3 size: 16 residues.